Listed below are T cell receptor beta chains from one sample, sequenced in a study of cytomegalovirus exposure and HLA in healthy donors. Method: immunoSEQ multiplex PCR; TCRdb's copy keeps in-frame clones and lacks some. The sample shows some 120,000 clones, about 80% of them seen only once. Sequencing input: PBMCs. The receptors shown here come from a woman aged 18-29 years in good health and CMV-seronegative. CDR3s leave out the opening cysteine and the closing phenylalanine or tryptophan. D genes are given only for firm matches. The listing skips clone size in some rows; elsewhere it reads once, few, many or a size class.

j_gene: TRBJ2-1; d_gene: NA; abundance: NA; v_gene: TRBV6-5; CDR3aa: ASSGYPGEF
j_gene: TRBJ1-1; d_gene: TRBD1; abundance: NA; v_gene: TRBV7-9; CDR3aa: ASSERPTGEGTEAF
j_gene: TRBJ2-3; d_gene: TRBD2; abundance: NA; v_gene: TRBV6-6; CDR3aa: ASSYSTSGGQDTQY
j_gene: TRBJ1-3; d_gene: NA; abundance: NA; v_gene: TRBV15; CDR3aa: ATSRDPGISGNTIY
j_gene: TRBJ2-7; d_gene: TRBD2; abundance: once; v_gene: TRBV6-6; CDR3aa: ASSIERGPYEQY
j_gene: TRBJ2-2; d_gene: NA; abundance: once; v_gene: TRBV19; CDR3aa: ASRKTDAGAGELF
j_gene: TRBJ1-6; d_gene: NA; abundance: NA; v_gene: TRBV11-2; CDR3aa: ASSIDRSSYNSPLH
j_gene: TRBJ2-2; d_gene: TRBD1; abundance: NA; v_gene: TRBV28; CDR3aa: ASNPGGGQGFSGELF
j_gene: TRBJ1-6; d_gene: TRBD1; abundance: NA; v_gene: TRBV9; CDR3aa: ASSSGQGDSPLH
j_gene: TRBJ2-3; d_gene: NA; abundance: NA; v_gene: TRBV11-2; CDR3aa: ASSLGGSADTQY
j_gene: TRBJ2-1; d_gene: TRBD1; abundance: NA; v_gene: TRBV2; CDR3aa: ASSADRGSYNEQF
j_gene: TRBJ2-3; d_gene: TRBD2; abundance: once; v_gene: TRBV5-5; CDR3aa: ASNARTSGLTDTQY
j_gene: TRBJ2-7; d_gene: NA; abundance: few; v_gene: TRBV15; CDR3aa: ATSRGEGEQY
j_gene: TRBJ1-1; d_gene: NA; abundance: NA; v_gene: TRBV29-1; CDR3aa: SVEDRTGGTEAF
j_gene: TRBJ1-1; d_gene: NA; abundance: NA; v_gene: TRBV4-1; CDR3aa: ASSQDSRENTEAF
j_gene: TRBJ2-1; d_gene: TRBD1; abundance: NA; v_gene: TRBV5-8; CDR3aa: ASSVTDRAYNEQF
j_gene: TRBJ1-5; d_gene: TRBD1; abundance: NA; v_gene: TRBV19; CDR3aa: ASRQGQQPQH
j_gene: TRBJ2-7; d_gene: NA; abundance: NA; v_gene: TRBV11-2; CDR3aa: ASSPTRGEQY
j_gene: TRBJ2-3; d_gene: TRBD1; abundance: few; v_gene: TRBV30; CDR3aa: AWRDRDADTQY
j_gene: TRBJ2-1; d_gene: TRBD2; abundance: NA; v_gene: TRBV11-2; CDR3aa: ASSLFLMGGAGEQF
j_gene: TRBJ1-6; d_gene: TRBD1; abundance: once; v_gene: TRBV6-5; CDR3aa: ASRQGTNSPLH
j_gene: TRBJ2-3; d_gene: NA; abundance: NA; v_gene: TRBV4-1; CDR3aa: ASSQDIPGDTQY
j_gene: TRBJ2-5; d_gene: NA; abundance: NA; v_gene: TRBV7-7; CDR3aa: ASSPSGGEGGETQY
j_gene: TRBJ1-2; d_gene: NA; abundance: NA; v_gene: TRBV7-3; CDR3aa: ASSLRAGDGYT
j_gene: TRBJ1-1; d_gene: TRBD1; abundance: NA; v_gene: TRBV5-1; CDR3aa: ASSLGGGYTEAF
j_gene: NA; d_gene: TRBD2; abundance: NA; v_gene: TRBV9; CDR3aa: ASSVLAGAYEQY
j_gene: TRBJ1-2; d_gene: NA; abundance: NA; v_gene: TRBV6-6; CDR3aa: ASSSGSANYGYT
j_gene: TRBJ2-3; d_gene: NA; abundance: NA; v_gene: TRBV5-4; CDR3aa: ASSSPSDNTDTQY
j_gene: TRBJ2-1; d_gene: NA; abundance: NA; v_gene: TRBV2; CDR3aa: ASSSHMGGPTYNEQF
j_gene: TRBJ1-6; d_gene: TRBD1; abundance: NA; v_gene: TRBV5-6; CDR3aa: ASSRRDRGLSLYSPLH
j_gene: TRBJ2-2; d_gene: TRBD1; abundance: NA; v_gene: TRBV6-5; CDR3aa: ASRRTGGSGELF
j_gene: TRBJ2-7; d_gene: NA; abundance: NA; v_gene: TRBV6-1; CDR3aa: ASPGTGAYEQY
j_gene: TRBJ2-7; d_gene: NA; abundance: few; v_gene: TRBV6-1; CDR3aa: ASKGWTDIYEQY
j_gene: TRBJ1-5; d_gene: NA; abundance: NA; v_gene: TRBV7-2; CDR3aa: ASSSDTSNQPQH
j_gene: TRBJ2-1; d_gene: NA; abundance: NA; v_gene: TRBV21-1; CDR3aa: ASSKKAGADEQF
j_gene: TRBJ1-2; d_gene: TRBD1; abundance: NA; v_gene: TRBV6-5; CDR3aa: ASSYGPGGYGYT
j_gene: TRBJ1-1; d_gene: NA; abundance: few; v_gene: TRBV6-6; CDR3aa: ASRPDRNSEAF
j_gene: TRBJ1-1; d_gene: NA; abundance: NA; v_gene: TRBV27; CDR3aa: ASRPGMGTEAF
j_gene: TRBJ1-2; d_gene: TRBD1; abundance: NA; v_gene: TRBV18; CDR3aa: ASSPAGTGGDYGYT
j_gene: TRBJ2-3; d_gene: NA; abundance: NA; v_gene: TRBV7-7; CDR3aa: ASSLRGGDTQY
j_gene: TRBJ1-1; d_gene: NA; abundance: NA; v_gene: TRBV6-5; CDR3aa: ASSYTTVNTEAF
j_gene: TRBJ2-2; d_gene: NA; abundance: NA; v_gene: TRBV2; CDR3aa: ASSAQVYRGTGELF
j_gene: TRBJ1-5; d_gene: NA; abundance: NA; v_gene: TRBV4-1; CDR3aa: ASSQEWSYSNQPQH
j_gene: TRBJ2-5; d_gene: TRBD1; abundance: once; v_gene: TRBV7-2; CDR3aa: ASSLGRQGAKLGETQY
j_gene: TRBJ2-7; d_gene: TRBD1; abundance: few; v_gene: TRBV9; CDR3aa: ASSKGGQGFYEQY
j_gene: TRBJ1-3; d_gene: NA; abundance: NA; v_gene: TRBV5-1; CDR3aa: ASSPRDSGNTIY
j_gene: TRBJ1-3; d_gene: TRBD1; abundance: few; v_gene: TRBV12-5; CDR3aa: ASGSTGTGNTIY
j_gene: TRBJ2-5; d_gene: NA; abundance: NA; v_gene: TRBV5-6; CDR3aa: ASSGPRQQETQY
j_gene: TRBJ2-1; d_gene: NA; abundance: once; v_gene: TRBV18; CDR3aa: ASSLRPGPTNSDEQF
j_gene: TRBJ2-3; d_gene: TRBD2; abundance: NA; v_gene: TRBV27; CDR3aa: ASKTSGGYFTDTQY
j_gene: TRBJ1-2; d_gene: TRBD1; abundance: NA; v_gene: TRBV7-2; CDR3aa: ASSMDRAYGYT
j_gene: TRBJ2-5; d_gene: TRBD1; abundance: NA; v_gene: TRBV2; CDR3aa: ASRDRGLALETQY
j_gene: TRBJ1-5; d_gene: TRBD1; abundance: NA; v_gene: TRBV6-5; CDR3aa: ASSGTGFDQPQH